This T cell receptor (beta chain) appears in the sequencing data of a study of cytomegalovirus exposure and HLA in healthy donors. Study findings and constraints: Investigators reported about 160 TCR beta chains as tied to cytomegalovirus. In vitro confirmation showed a few CMV-associated chains to be CMV antigen specific. In the roughly 130 validation repertoires, a later analysis found that first-cohort TCR clusters tended to co-occur.

Data came from immunoSEQ multiplex PCR; TCRdb stores just in-frame clones and leaves some out. The sample lists some 250,000 clones, around 90% occurring once. The CDR3 covers 14 residues. The V and J ends lost 6 bases and 6 bases respectively, with 15 bases between them. Germline loops: CDR1 SNHLY, CDR2 FYNNEI. Regarding this clone: The antigen is undetermined.

This chain connects TRBV2 to TRBJ1-5; TRBD1 is a possible D gene (6 bases). The origin of this receptor is a woman between 18 and 29 years old in good health and CMV-seronegative. Input material: PBMCs. CDR3 bases: TGTGCCAGCAGCCTGGACAGTCCGCTTCAGCCCCAGCATTTT. This encodes CASSLDSPLQPQHF. Looking up the rest from reference TRBV2 and TRBJ1-5 gives the full variable domain: EPEVTQTPSHQVTQMGQEVILRCVPISNHLYFYWYRQILGQKVEFLVSFYNNEISEKSEIFDDQFSVERPDGSNFTLKIRSTKLEDSAMYFCASSLDSPLQPQHFGDGTRLSIL.